This TCR beta chain is drawn from a study of T-cell reconstitution after alpha-beta-depleted transplantation in children. Preparation of the TCRbeta library used unique molecular identifiers. Each CDR3 protein gets one entry after TCRdb re-called the PCR reads with MiXCR. The sample consists of 500,000 to 600,000 distinct CDR3 sequences, about 17% of them appearing once. Many counts were recorded for this clonotype. Per germline, CDR1 SGHRS and CDR2 YFSETQ. CDR3 length: 14 residues. The V end was cut by 0 bases, the J end by 2 bases, with 8 bases between. The sequence was collected from a human donor who donated a stem cell graft to a child with acute lymphoblastic leukemia. Sequencing was performed on PBMCs from the stem cell graft donor, taken from the stem cell graft. V usage is TRBV5-1 and J usage is TRBJ2-5; no clear D. CDR3 sequence: CASSLGRVQETQYF. The CDR3 DNA follows: TGCGCCAGCAGCTTGGGACGAGTGCAAGAGACCCAGTACTTC.